The 25 T cell receptor beta chains listed next were all sequenced from one sample in a study of blood T cell repertoires in COVID-19. Some clones are missing from TCRdb's copy, which holds only in-frame ones; the method was immunoSEQ multiplex PCR. The top ten clones hold 10% to 11% of a sample with around 150,000 clones, around 80% of them seen once. Sequenced material: peripheral blood. The receptors originated from a man aged 55 to 70 who had recovered from COVID-19.

The rearrangement uses TRBV6-5 and TRBJ2-7; a possible D gene is TRBD1 (6 bases). The germline CDR1 and CDR2 sequences are MNHEY and SVGAGI. This CDR3 is built from 14 residues. Trimming removed 4 bases at V and 2 bases at J, with 12 bases between. This chain's CDR3 is CASSSMTGPYEQYF. CDR3 sequence (DNA): TGTGCCAGCAGTTCGATGACAGGCCCCTACGAGCAGTACTTC.

This chain uses TRBV5-4 with TRBJ2-3; D unclear. The CDR3 totals 16 residues. CDR1 SGHNT and CDR2 YYREEE come from the germline V gene (reference sequence). V shed 3 bases and J shed 0 bases, with 14 bases lying between them. This CDR3 reads CASSSPSSTSTDTQYF. The CDR3, as DNA: TGTGCCAGCAGCTCACCTAGTTCAACTAGCACAGATACGCAGTATTTT. Full variable domain (rest looked up from reference TRBV5-4 and TRBJ2-3): ETGVTQSPTHLIKTRGQQVTLRCSSQSGHNTVSWYQQALGQGPQFIFQYYREEENGRGNFPPRFSGLQFPNYSSELNVNALELDDSALYLCASSSPSSTSTDTQYFGPGTRLTVL.

The V and J genes are TRBV4-3 and TRBJ2-4; D is possibly TRBD1 (6 bases). The CDR3 covers 17 residues. In germline, CDR1 is LGHNA, CDR2 YSLEER. V lost 0 bases, J lost 4 bases, and 16 bases lay in between. CDR3 in DNA: TGCGCCAGCAGCCAAGATCTAGGGGGTGAGACAAAAAACATTCAGTACTTC. It codes for CASSQDLGGETKNIQYF.

This chain joins TRBV6-2 or TRBV6-3 and TRBJ1-1; 10 nucleotides line up with TRBD1. This CDR3 region has 14 residues. V was pared by 5 bases and J by 4 bases, with 4 bases of the junction left unmatched. CDR1 and CDR2 (germline): MNHEY, SVGEGT. CDR3 DNA: TGTGCCAGCAGTGGACAGGGGGGGGGCACTGAAGCTTTCTTT. It codes for CASSGQGGGTEAFF.

This chain uses TRBV10-3 with TRBJ1-2, with a possible D match to TRBD1 (6 bases). The CDR3 consists of 13 residues. Germline loops: CDR1 ENHRY, CDR2 SYGVKD. V was shortened by 7 bases and J by 6 bases, with 15 bases between the two germline ends. Here the CDR3 DNA reads TGTGCCATCACCGTACAGGGATCTGATGGCTACACCTTC. The encoded protein is CAITVQGSDGYTF.

The V call is TRBV24-1, the J call TRBJ1-2; TRBD1 might be the D (6 bases). V was cut by 2 bases and J by 8 bases, with 14 bases left in between. The CDR3 has 14 amino acids. Germline V gives CDR1 KGHDR, CDR2 SFDVKD. The CDR3 loop reads CATSDSSDRHGYTF. As DNA, the CDR3 is TGTGCCACCAGTGATTCCTCTGACAGGCACGGCTACACCTTC.

The chain links TRBV5-1 to TRBJ1-1; 7 positions agree with TRBD1. This CDR3 contains 18 residues. The germline V gene has CDR1 SGHRS and CDR2 YFSETQ. With V trimmed by 1 base and J by 0 bases, 12 bases remained unmatched. DNA of the CDR3: TGCGCCAGCAGCTTGACGACAGGGAATAGCTGGATGAACACTGAAGCTTTCTTT. It specifies CASSLTTGNSWMNTEAFF.

The chain carries TRBV6-5 and TRBJ1-2; possible D gene TRBD1, 6 bases. Looked up from germline, CDR1 is MNHEY and CDR2 is SVGAGI. The CDR3 totals 14 residues. V dropped 7 bases and J dropped 2 bases, with 14 bases sitting between them. CDR3 DNA: TGTGCCAGCACGGGGTCAGGGGCGAACTATGGCTACACCTTC. Its translation: CASTGSGANYGYTF.

There are a few counts of this clone. This sequence joins TRBV19 and TRBJ2-2; 15 bases align to TRBD2. The CDR3 length is 17 residues. The germline V gene encodes CDR1 LNHDA and CDR2 SQIVND (reference sequence). Trimming took 8 bases from V and 0 from J; bases not matched to a gene: 4. The CDR3 bases are TGTGCCAGTCCCGGGACTAGCGGGGGGCCGAACACCGGGGAGCTGTTTTTT. Protein: CASPGTSGGPNTGELFF.

The rearrangement uses TRBV30 and TRBJ2-3; D might be TRBD1 (7 bases). Germline V CDR1 and CDR2: GTSNPN, SVGIG (reference sequence). This CDR3 contains 13 residues. V lost 5 bases to trimming and J lost 5 bases, with 14 bases between them. CDR3 residues: CAWAGQYRDTQYF. The CDR3 bases are TGTGCCTGGGCGGGACAGTATCGAGATACGCAGTATTTT.

This clone was picked up a small number of times. The chain is built from TRBV5-1 and TRBJ1-4; 10 bases fit TRBD1. Trimming cost V 0 bases and J 8 bases; bases outside gene matches: 4. The CDR3 contains 15 residues. Germline V gene lookup returns CDR1 SGHRS and CDR2 YFSETQ. CDR3 loop: CASSLGTGGREKLFF. DNA of the CDR3: TGCGCCAGCAGCTTGGGGACAGGGGGAAGGGAAAAACTGTTTTTT.

The V and J genes are TRBV5-4 and TRBJ1-2, with 10 bases lining up with TRBD1. The V gene's germline CDR1 is SGHNT and CDR2 YYREEE (reference sequence). With 0 bases clipped from V and 8 bases from J, the junction kept 7 bases outside the gene matches. The CDR3 loop spans 15 amino acids. The CDR3 spells CASSLVGTGAGGYTF. The CDR3 nucleotides read TGTGCCAGCAGCTTGGTCGGGACAGGGGCCGGGGGCTACACCTTC. Combining the CDR3 with reference TRBV5-4 and TRBJ1-2 gives the whole variable domain ETGVTQSPTHLIKTRGQQVTLRCSSQSGHNTVSWYQQALGQGPQFIFQYYREEENGRGNFPPRFSGLQFPNYSSELNVNALELDDSALYLCASSLVGTGAGGYTFGSGTRLTVV.

This clone was recorded a few times. The rearrangement uses TRBV5-4 and TRBJ2-3; TRBD1 matches at 10 bases. Losses at the gene ends were 6 bases for V and 4 bases for J; bases not matched to a gene: 14. Germline V gene data show CDR1 as SGHNT and CDR2 as YYREEE (reference sequence). The CDR3 spans 17 residues. CDR3 loop: CASNMRDRGQGPDTQYF. CDR3 in DNA: TGTGCCAGCAACATGAGGGACAGGGGACAGGGACCAGATACGCAGTATTTT. Together with reference TRBV5-4 and TRBJ2-3, the CDR3 gives the full variable domain: ETGVTQSPTHLIKTRGQQVTLRCSSQSGHNTVSWYQQALGQGPQFIFQYYREEENGRGNFPPRFSGLQFPNYSSELNVNALELDDSALYLCASNMRDRGQGPDTQYFGPGTRLTVL.

The table lists this clone with a few counts. This chain joins TRBV5-4 and TRBJ1-6; D ambiguous. Germline V CDR1 and CDR2: SGHNT, YYREEE (reference sequence). This CDR3 has 15 amino acids. V was trimmed by 2 bases and J by 7 bases, leaving 13 bases between them. CDR3 sequence reads: CASSFAGVSNSPLHF. As DNA, the CDR3 is TGTGCCAGCAGCTTTGCGGGCGTCTCGAATTCACCCCTCCACTTT. Together with reference TRBV5-4 and TRBJ1-6, the CDR3 gives the full variable domain: ETGVTQSPTHLIKTRGQQVTLRCSSQSGHNTVSWYQQALGQGPQFIFQYYREEENGRGNFPPRFSGLQFPNYSSELNVNALELDDSALYLCASSFAGVSNSPLHFGNGTRLTVT.

The rearrangement uses TRBV6-6 and TRBJ1-4; TRBD1 matches 10 bases. V lost 9 bases and J lost 6; bases outside the gene matches: 10. The length of the CDR3 is 15 residues. CDR1 is MNHNY and CDR2 is SVGAGI in the germline V gene (reference sequence). Here the CDR3 reads CASRLTGTGDEKLFF. CDR3 sequence (DNA): TGTGCCAGTAGACTGACCGGGACAGGGGATGAAAAACTGTTTTTT.

The V call is TRBV28, the J call TRBJ1-4; D might be TRBD1 (5 bases). V dropped 6 bases and J dropped 5 bases, with 19 bases sitting between them. Germline V gives CDR1 MDHEN, CDR2 SYDVKM. The length of the CDR3 is 16 residues. Here the CDR3 reads CASRAAGTASNEKLFF. CDR3 sequence (DNA): TGTGCCAGCAGGGCTGCCGGGACTGCCTCAAATGAAAAACTGTTTTTT.

The chain links TRBV6-4 to TRBJ2-1; 9 bases agree with TRBD1. The CDR3 runs to 13 residues. Looked up from germline, CDR1 is MRHNA and CDR2 is SNTAGT. Trimming removed 5 bases from V and 14 bases from J; junction bases left unmatched: 10. Here the CDR3 DNA reads TGTGCCAGCAGTCCTACGGGACAGGGCTGGAAGTTCTTC. Its protein is CASSPTGQGWKFF.

This sequence joins TRBV7-2 and TRBJ2-3; 7 bases align to TRBD2. The CDR3 spans 15 residues. Germline V lookup: CDR1 SGHTA, CDR2 FQGNSA. Germline trimming cut 1 base from V and 2 bases from J; bases unmatched to any gene: 3. CDR3 loop: CASSLVSGYTDTQYF. The CDR3 region has the DNA TGTGCCAGCAGCTTAGTTAGCGGGTACACAGATACGCAGTATTTT.

V gene TRBV18 combines with J gene TRBJ1-3; possible D gene TRBD1, 5 bases. The CDR3 contains 17 residues. Trimming removed 2 bases at V and 0 bases at J, with 14 bases between. Per the germline V gene, CDR1 is KGHSH and CDR2 is LQKENI. The CDR3 DNA follows: TGTGCCAGCTCACCATCTAAGACAGCTCTCTCTGGAAACACCATATATTTT. It is translated as CASSPSKTALSGNTIYF.

Comment on this clone: This specimen includes other DNA sequences encoding the same CDR3. The chain combines TRBV27 with TRBJ1-1; D is unresolved. Trimming took off 6 bases at V and 5 bases at J, with 13 bases between the two ends. CDR3 length equals 13 residues. From germline, CDR1 is MNHEY and CDR2 SMNVEV (reference sequence). The CDR3 is CASSPWGGTEAFF. The DNA of the CDR3 is TGTGCCAGCAGCCCATGGGGAGGGACTGAAGCTTTCTTT.

The chain links TRBV29-1 to TRBJ2-1, with D possibly TRBD2 on 5 matching bases. Germline V gives CDR1 SQVTM, CDR2 ANQGSEA. CDR3 length equals 12 residues. The V and J ends lost 1 base and 10 bases respectively, with 11 bases between them. The CDR3 DNA sequence: TGCAGCGTTGAAGTTCTAGCCCGGGAGCAGTTCTTC. This sequence encodes CSVEVLAREQFF.

V usage is TRBV7-3 and J usage is TRBJ2-1, with D possibly matching TRBD2 (6 bases). The germline gives CDR1 SGHTA, CDR2 FQGTGA. V shed 2 bases and J shed 10 bases, with 12 bases lying between them. This CDR3 has 13 amino acids. CDR3 nucleotide sequence: TGTGCCAGCAGCTTAGTTGGGGGAGGAGAGCAGTTCTTC. Its protein product is CASSLVGGGEQFF.

The V call is TRBV2, the J call TRBJ2-7; 11 positions agree with TRBD1. Trimming removed 6 bases from V and 0 bases from J; junction bases left unmatched: 4. The CDR3 sequence is 15 residues long. Germline V gene lookup returns CDR1 SNHLY and CDR2 FYNNEI. The CDR3 DNA reads as TGTGCCAGCAGCGTGGACAGGGGGCCCTCCTACGAGCAGTACTTC. It codes for CASSVDRGPSYEQYF.

The rearrangement links TRBV5-4 to TRBJ1-3, with a weak D call TRBD1 (6 bases). CDR3 size: 15 residues. Trimming pared 0 bases from V and 4 bases from J, leaving 11 bases between. The germline CDR1 and CDR2 sequences are SGHNT and YYREEE (reference sequence). The CDR3: CASSLGGGPGNTIYF. The CDR3 DNA sequence: TGTGCCAGCAGCTTGGGCGGGGGGCCCGGAAACACCATATATTTT.

The V gene is TRBV7-2, the J gene TRBJ1-2; tentative D call: TRBD1 (5 bases). CDR3 length equals 15 residues. Germline CDR1 reads SGHTA; CDR2 reads FQGNSA. V was shortened by 2 bases and J by 4 bases, with 14 bases between the two germline ends. CDR3 coding DNA: TGTGCCAGCAGCTTAAATCTGAGACAGCCCTATGGCTACACCTTC. Translating it yields CASSLNLRQPYGYTF.